This T cell receptor beta chain was observed in a study of shared T cell receptors in the human thymus. The CDR3 totals 15 residues. Trimming took 3 bases from V and 0 from J, leaving 12 bases between them. Looked up from germline, CDR1 is SGHTA and CDR2 is FQGNSA. Here immunoSEQ multiplex PCR was the method, and the copy in TCRdb shows in-frame clones only, minus some. Here the sample spans almost 550,000 clones, around 82% being singletons. This sample was also put to use in a study of human thymus T cells. This second report adds: Obtained as resections during corrective heart surgery, the thymus tissue was then studied.

Material for sequencing was thymocytes. The source of this sequence is a boy younger than two with a congenital heart defect. The V gene is TRBV7-2, the J gene TRBJ2-7, with D possibly matching TRBD1 (6 bases). The DNA of the CDR3 is TGTGCCAGCAGCTTGGGACATCTGAGCTCCTACGAGCAGTACTTC. Protein sequence: CASSLGHLSSYEQYF.